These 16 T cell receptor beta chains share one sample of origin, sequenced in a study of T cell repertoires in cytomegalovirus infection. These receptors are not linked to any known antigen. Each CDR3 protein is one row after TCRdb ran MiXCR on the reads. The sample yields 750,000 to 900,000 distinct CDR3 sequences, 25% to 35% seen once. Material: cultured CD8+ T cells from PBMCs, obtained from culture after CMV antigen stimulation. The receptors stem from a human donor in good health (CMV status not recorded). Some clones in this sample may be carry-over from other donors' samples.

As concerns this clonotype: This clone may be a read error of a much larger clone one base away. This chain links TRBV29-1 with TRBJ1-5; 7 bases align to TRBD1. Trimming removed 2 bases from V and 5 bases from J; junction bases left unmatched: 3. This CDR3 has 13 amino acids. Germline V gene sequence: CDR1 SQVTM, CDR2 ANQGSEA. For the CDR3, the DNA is TGCAGCGTTGAAACAGGGGACCATCAGCCCCAGCATTTT. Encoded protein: CSVETGDHQPQHF.

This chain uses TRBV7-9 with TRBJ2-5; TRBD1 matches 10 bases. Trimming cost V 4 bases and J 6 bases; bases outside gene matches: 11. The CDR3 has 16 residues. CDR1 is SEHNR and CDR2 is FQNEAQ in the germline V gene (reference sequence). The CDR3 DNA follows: TGTGCCAGCAGCTCCCCAGAGACAGGGGGCGGACAGACCCAGTACTTC. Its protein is CASSSPETGGGQTQYF.

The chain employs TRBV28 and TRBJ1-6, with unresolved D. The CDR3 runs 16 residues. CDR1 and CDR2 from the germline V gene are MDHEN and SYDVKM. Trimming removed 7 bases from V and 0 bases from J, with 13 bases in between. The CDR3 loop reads CASKTYLSSYNSPLHF. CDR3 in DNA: TGTGCCAGCAAGACCTACCTAAGCTCCTATAATTCACCCCTCCACTTT. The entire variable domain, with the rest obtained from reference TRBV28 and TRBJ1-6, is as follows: DVKVTQSSRYLVKRTGEKVFLECVQDMDHENMFWYRQDPGLGLRLIYFSYDVKMKEKGDIPEGYSVSREKKERFSLILESASTNQTSMYLCASKTYLSSYNSPLHFGNGTRLTVT.

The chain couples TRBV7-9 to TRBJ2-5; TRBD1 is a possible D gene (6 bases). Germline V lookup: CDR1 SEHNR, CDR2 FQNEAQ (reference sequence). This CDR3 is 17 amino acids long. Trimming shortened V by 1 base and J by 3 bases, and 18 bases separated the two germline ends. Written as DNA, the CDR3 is TGTGCCAGCAGCTTAGGTCACAGGGTTCCTACCGAAGAGACCCAGTACTTC. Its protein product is CASSLGHRVPTEETQYF. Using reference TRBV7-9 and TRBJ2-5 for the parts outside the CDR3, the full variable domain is DTGVSQNPRHKITKRGQNVTFRCDPISEHNRLYWYRQTLGQGPEFLTYFQNEAQLEKSRLLSDRFSAERPKGSFSTLEIQRTEQGDSAMYLCASSLGHRVPTEETQYFGPGTRLLVL.

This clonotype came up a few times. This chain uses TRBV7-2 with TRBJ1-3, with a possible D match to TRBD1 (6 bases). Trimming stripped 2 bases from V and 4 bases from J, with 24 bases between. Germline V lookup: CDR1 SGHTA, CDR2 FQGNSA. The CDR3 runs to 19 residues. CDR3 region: CASSLFRGAPSLEGNTIYF. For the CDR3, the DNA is TGTGCCAGCAGCTTATTTCGGGGGGCGCCGTCCCTCGAGGGAAACACCATATATTTT.

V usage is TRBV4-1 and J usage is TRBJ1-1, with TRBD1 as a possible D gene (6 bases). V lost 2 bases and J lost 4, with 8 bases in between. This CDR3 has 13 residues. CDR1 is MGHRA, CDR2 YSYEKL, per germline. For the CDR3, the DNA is TGCGCCAGCAGCCAATACAGGGCCACTGAAGCTTTCTTT. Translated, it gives CASSQYRATEAFF.

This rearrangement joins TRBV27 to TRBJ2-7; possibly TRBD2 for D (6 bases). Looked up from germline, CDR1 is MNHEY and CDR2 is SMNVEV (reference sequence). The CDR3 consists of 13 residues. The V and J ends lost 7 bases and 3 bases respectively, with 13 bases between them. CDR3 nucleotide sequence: TGTGCCAGCACTCGCGGGGCTGGCTACGAGCAGTACTTC. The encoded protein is CASTRGAGYEQYF.

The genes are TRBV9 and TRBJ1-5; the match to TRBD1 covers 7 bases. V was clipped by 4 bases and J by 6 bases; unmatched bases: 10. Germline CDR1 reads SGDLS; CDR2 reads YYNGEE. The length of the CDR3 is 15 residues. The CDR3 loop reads CASSIGVGGGQPQHF. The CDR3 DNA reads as TGTGCCAGCAGCATCGGGGTAGGGGGCGGTCAGCCCCAGCATTTT.

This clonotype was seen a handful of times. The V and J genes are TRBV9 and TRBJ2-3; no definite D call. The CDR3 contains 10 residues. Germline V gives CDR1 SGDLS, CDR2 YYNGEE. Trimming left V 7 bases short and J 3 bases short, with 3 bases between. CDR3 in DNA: TGTGCCAGCCGAACAGATACGCAGTATTTT. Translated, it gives CASRTDTQYF.

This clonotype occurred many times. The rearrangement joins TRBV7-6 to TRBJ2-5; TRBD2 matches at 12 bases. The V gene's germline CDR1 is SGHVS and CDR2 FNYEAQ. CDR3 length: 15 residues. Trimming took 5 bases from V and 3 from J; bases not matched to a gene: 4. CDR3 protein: CASSASGGAEETQYF. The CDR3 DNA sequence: TGTGCCAGCAGCGCTAGCGGGGGGGCCGAAGAGACCCAGTACTTC.

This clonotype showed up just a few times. CDR3 sequence: CASINLAGPPEQFF. For the CDR3, the DNA is TGTGCCAGCATTAACCTAGCGGGCCCTCCCGAGCAGTTCTTC. The chain links TRBV27 to TRBJ2-1, with 8 bases matching TRBD2. The germline gives CDR1 MNHEY, CDR2 SMNVEV (reference sequence). The junction had 12 bases not matched to a gene; V was cut back by 7 bases and J by 10 bases. The CDR3 consists of 14 residues.

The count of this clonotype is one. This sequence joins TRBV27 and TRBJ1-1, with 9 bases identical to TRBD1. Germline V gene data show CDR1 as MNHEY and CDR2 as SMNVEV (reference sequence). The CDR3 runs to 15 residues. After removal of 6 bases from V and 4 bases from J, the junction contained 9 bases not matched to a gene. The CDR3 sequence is CASSLGTGRGTEAFF. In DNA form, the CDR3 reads TGTGCCAGCAGCCTCGGGACAGGGAGGGGCACTGAAGCTTTCTTT.

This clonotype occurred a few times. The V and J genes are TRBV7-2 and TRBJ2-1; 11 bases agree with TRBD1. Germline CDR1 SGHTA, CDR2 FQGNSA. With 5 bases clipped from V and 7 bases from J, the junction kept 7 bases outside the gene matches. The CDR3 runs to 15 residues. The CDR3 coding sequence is TGTGCCAGCAGCGTGGACAGGGGGCGAAGGAATGAGCAGTTCTTC. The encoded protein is CASSVDRGRRNEQFF.

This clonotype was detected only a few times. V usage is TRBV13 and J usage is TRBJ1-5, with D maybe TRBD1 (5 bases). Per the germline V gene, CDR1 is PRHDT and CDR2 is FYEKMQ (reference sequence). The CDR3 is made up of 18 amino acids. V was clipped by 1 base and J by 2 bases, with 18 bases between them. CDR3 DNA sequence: TGTGCCAGCAGCTTAGCTGCGGGGCCGGATACGGGCAATCAGCCCCAGCATTTT. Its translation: CASSLAAGPDTGNQPQHF.

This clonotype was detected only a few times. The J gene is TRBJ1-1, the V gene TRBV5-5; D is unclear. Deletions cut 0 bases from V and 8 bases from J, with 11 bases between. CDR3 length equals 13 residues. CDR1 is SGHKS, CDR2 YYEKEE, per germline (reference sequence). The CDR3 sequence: CASSLARAGEAFF. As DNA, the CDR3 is TGTGCCAGCAGCTTGGCCCGGGCGGGGGAAGCTTTCTTT.

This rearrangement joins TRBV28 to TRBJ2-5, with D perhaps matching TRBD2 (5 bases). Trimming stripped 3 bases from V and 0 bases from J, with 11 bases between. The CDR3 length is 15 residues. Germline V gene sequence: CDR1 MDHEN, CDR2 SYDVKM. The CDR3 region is CASSFTASNQETQYF. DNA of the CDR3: TGTGCCAGCAGTTTTACCGCTAGCAACCAAGAGACCCAGTACTTC.